A single sample gave rise to the 12 T cell receptor beta chains below, sequenced in a study of cytomegalovirus exposure and HLA in healthy donors. The assay was immunoSEQ multiplex PCR, and TCRdb's table has in-frame clones only and misses some. Of about 180,000 clones in the sample, around nine tenths were seen once. Sequenced material: PBMCs. The receptor source for this set is a young woman in good health and CMV-seronegative.

The V gene is TRBV2, the J gene TRBJ2-5; D not resolved. The CDR3 has 14 residues. With 4 bases removed from V and 1 base from J, the gap between germline ends came to 10 bases. Germline CDR1 and CDR2: SNHLY and FYNNEI. CDR3 sequence reads: CASSVSGSQETQYF. Here the CDR3 DNA reads TGTGCCAGCAGTGTATCCGGGTCCCAAGAGACCCAGTACTTC. Drawing the rest from reference TRBV2 and TRBJ2-5, the complete variable domain is EPEVTQTPSHQVTQMGQEVILRCVPISNHLYFYWYRQILGQKVEFLVSFYNNEISEKSEIFDDQFSVERPDGSNFTLKIRSTKLEDSAMYFCASSVSGSQETQYFGPGTRLLVL.

This clone was found a few times. This sequence joins TRBV28 and TRBJ2-7, with D perhaps matching TRBD2 (5 bases). CDR1 MDHEN and CDR2 SYDVKM come from the germline V gene. V gave up 7 bases and J gave up 2 bases, with 15 bases separating them. The CDR3 length is 14 residues. The CDR3 bases are TGTGCCAGCACCCCGAGGGTAGGGACCTACGAGCAGTACTTC. This encodes CASTPRVGTYEQYF.

This clone was counted between two and nine times. This sequence joins TRBV2 and TRBJ2-7, with D possibly matching TRBD1 (6 bases). Trimming stripped 6 bases from V and 0 bases from J, with 9 bases between. The CDR3 runs to 13 residues. Germline V CDR1 and CDR2: SNHLY, FYNNEI. Here the CDR3 reads CASSVDSSYEQYF. Here the CDR3 DNA reads TGTGCCAGCAGCGTGGACAGCTCCTACGAGCAGTACTTC.

J is TRBJ2-3 and V is TRBV13; weak D call: TRBD1 (6 bases). The CDR3 length is 16 residues. Trimming removed 3 bases at V and 0 bases at J, with 13 bases between. The germline V gene encodes CDR1 PRHDT and CDR2 FYEKMQ (reference sequence). The CDR3 nucleotides read TGTGCCAGCAGCTTCACCGGGACACCAAGCACAGATACGCAGTATTTT. It specifies CASSFTGTPSTDTQYF.

The chain combines TRBV4-1 with TRBJ1-2, with a weak D call TRBD1 (6 bases). The CDR3 is 19 amino acids. The V end was cut by 4 bases, the J end by 6 bases, with 30 bases between. Germline lookup yields CDR1 MGHRA and CDR2 YSYEKL. In nucleotides, the CDR3 is TGCGCCAGCAGCCTGAAGATTGGACTGGGGGCAGGAATAGACCATGGCTACACCTTC. This gives the protein CASSLKIGLGAGIDHGYTF.

The V gene is TRBV5-1, the J gene TRBJ2-7; the D is unclear. The CDR3 spans 12 residues. Trimming took off 4 bases at V and 6 bases at J, with 11 bases between the two ends. CDR1 is SGHRS, CDR2 YFSETQ, per germline. The DNA for the CDR3 is TGCGCCAGCAGCGGCGAGACTCGCGAGCAGTACTTC. Protein product: CASSGETREQYF.

J is TRBJ1-2 and V is TRBV6-5, with TRBD1 matching over 10 bases. This CDR3 region has 14 residues. Germline V CDR1 and CDR2: MNHEY, SVGAGI. V lost 5 bases, J lost 4 bases, and 4 bases stayed unmatched. The CDR3 coding sequence is TGTGCCAGCAGTAAGACAGGGGGCGGCTATGGCTACACCTTC. Translated: CASSKTGGGYGYTF.

The V call is TRBV29-1, the J call TRBJ1-1; no clear D. The CDR3 totals 13 residues. V was clipped by 1 base and J by 0 bases, with 6 bases between them. Germline V gene sequence: CDR1 SQVTM, CDR2 ANQGSEA. CDR3 sequence (DNA): TGCAGCGTTGAAGTTAACATGAACACTGAAGCTTTCTTT. Its protein is CSVEVNMNTEAFF.

The genes are TRBV4-1 and TRBJ2-1; D is perhaps TRBD1 (6 bases). Trimming took off 1 base at V and 3 bases at J, with 13 bases between the two ends. Germline CDR1 is MGHRA and CDR2 is YSYEKL. The CDR3 has 16 amino acids. The CDR3 is CASSQGGATGYNEQFF. For the CDR3, the DNA is TGCGCCAGCAGCCAAGGAGGAGCGACAGGCTACAATGAGCAGTTCTTC.

The chain employs TRBV18 and TRBJ1-5; TRBD1 aligns across 7 bases. V shed 4 bases and J 3 bases; nucleotides not matched to a gene: 12. Germline V gives CDR1 KGHSH, CDR2 LQKENI. CDR3 length: 17 residues. The CDR3 loop is CASSLSATGSTNQPQHF. The DNA of the CDR3 is TGTGCCAGCTCACTATCCGCGACAGGGTCTACCAATCAGCCCCAGCATTTT.

This chain connects TRBV7-9 to TRBJ2-5; 8 positions match TRBD1. Germline V gene data show CDR1 as SEHNR and CDR2 as FQNEAQ (reference sequence). The CDR3 covers 16 residues. Trimming removed 3 bases from V and 4 bases from J; junction bases left unmatched: 10. The CDR3 protein is CASSFVRSTGGETQYF. CDR3 bases: TGTGCCAGCAGCTTTGTTAGGTCCACAGGGGGAGAGACCCAGTACTTC.

This clone has a handful of counts. This rearrangement joins TRBV6-1 to TRBJ2-5; D might be TRBD2 (6 bases). Germline V lookup: CDR1 MNHNS, CDR2 SASEGT. Deletions cut 6 bases from V and 5 bases from J, with 10 bases between. This CDR3 contains 12 residues. The CDR3 nucleotides are TGTGCCAGCAGGGGAAGCGGGGAGACCCAGTACTTC. It codes for CASRGSGETQYF.